The clone carrying this TCR beta chain was picked up one time. This CDR3 is 13 amino acids long. Germline trimming cut 0 bases from V and 13 bases from J; bases unmatched to any gene: 6. The sample comes from a study of blood T cell repertoires in COVID-19. Study in general: Specimens from acute and convalescent COVID-19 originated in the United States, Italy and Spain. The cDNA or gDNA used as material had been derived from T cells, B-cell-depleted T cells, or PBMCs.

Authors' analysis steps: From reference gene primer amplification, estimates of nucleated cell counts were derived. Libraries were prepared by immunoSEQ multiplex PCR; TCRdb keeps only in-frame clonotypes and omits some of them. D and trimming come from the DNA, and the V and J calls and clone size come from that table. Among 200,000 to 250,000 clones listed, 85% to 90% were seen once. What was sequenced was peripheral blood. This sequence was found in a man aged 45-65 years with acute or convalescent COVID-19. This chain connects TRBV12-3 or TRBV12-4 to TRBJ2-7; the match to TRBD1 covers 10 bases. CDR3 bases: TGTGCCAGCAGTTTAGCGGGGAGACAGGGGGCCTACTTC. This encodes CASSLAGRQGAYF.